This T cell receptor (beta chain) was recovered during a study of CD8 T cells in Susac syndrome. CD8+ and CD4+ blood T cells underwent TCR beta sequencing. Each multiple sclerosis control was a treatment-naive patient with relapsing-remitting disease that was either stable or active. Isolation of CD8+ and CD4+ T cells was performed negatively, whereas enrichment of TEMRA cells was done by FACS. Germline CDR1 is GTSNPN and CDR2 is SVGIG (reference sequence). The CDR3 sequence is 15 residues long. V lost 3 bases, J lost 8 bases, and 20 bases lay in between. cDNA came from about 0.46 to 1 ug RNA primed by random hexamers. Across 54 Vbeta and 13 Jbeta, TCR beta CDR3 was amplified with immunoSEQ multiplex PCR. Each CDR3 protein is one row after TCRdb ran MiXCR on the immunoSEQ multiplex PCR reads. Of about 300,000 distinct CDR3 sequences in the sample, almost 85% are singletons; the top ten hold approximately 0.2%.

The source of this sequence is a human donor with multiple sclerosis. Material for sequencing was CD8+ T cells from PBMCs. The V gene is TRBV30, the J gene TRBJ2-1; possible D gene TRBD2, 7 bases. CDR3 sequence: CAWSLVGGLGDEQFF. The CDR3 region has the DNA TGTGCCTGGAGCCTCGTGGGGGGGCTTGGGGATGAGCAGTTCTTC.